A single TCR beta chain is shown here with its context. Its specific antigen is unknown. The sample holds no much larger clone one base away, and base qualities are not on file. Each collaborating institution followed its own protocols to collect whole blood in K2EDTA tubes. For TCRbeta analysis, collaborator samples were shipped as frozen whole blood, as isolated PBMCs, or as DNA extracted from either sample type. The data were obtained in a study of blood T cell repertoires in COVID-19 (TCRdb year 2020). As for the study more broadly: Collaborator samples came from the United States, Italy and Spain and covered acute and convalescent phases of COVID-19. The repertoires were released in a freely available public database meant as a resource for research on the immune response to SARS-CoV-2. Where available, HLA class I and class II types were obtained from metadata supplied by the sample provider rather than from assay-based typing. The material from the prospective study consisted of cDNA or gDNA derived from T cells, B-cell-depleted T cells, or PBMCs. Samples were obtained from the ongoing ImmuneRACE study (first 160 participants) and from some 1,300 subjects provided by 6 global collaborators. The dataset comprised deeply sampled blood TCRbeta repertoires from subjects exposed to, actively infected with, or recovered from COVID-19. Sample metadata almost always included a de-identified subject ID, COVID-19 status, age in years and sex. Study-level results and caveats: The amount of clinical and demographic metadata varied by source and participant and was provided uncurated.

TCRbeta CDR3 regions were amplified from genomic DNA by means of the immunoSEQ Assay, a bias-controlled multiplex PCR. Under the source paper's analysis protocol: Within the assay, amplification of reference gene primers was used to estimate how many nucleated cells each sample contained. To quantify the absolute abundance of each unique TCRbeta CDR3 rearrangement, sequence reads were collapsed and filtered. For each sample, productive Simpson clonality was calculated as the square root of Simpson's diversity index across productive rearrangements. The source is immuneACCESS, and TCRdb retained only in-frame sequences with V and J called. Part of the clones is not carried over; for the studies checked, unresolved V genes explain less than half of this, and the remainder is unexplained. From that table come the V and J calls and clone size; the DNA was used to work out D and trimming. Here the sample has some 190,000 clones; more than 80% occur a single time. 8.2% of the sample is taken by the ten largest.

The germline V gene provides CDR1 SGHRS and CDR2 YFSETQ. Compared with germline, V lacks 4 bases and J lacks 1 base; bases without a gene match: 4. Including the terminal cysteine and phenylalanine, the CDR3 comprises 14 residues. Of all the DNA, just the CDR3 is kept, 42 bases in frame from base 1. The sequencing sample was made of peripheral blood. This sequence was found in a woman aged 55-70 years with acute or convalescent COVID-19. The rearranged chain carries TRBV5-1 and TRBJ1-1, with 7 bases aligning to TRBD1. The CDR3 in this case is CASSPGTENTEAFF. The DNA sequence is TGCGCCAGCAGCCCCGGGACAGAGAACACTGAAGCTTTCTTT.